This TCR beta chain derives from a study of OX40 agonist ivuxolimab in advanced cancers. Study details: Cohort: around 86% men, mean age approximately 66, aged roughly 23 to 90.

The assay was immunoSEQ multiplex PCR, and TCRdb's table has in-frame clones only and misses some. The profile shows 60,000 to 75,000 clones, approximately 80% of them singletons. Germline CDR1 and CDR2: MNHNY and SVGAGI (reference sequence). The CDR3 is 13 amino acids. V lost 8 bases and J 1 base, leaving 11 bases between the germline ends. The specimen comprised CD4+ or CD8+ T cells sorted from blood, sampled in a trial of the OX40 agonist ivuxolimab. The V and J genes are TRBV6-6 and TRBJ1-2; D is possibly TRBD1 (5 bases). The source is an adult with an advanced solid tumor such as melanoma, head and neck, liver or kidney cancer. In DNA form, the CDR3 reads TGTGCCAGCCGGGCAGGGAGTAACTATGGCTACACCTTC. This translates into CASRAGSNYGYTF.